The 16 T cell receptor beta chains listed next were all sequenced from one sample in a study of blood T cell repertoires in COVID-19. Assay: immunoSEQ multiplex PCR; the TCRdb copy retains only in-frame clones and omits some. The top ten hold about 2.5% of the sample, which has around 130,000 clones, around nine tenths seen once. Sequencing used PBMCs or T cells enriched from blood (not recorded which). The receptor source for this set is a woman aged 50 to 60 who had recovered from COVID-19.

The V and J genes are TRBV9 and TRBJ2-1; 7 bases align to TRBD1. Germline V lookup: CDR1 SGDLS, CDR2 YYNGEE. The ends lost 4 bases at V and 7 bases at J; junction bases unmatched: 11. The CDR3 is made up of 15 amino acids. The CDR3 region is CASSSDRVASNEQFF. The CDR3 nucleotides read TGTGCCAGCAGCTCAGACAGGGTGGCGAGTAATGAGCAGTTCTTC.

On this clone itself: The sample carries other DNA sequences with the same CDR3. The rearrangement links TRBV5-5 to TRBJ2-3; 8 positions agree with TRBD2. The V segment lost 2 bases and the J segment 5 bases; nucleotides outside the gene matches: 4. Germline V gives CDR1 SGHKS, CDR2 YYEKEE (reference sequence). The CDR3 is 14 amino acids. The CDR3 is CASSFRLAGDTQYF. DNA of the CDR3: TGTGCCAGCAGCTTCCGGCTAGCGGGAGATACGCAGTATTTT.

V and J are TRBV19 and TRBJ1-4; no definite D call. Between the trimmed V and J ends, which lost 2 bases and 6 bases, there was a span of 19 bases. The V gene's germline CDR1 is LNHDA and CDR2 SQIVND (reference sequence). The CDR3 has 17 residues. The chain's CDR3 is CASSITHPAPEDEKLFF. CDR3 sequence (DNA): TGTGCCAGTAGTATAACCCACCCGGCCCCCGAGGATGAAAAACTGTTTTTT.

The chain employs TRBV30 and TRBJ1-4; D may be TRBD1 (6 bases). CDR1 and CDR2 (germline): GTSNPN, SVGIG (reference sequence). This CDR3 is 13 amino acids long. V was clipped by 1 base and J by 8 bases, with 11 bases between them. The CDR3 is CAWSATGREKLFF. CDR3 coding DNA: TGTGCCTGGAGTGCCACAGGGAGAGAAAAACTGTTTTTT.

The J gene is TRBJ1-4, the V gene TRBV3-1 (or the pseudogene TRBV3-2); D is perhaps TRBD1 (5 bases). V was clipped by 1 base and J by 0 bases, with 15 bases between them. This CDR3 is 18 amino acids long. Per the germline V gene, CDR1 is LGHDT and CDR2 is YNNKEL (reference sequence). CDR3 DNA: TGTGCCAGCAGCCAAGTATCCGGACACTCCGCAACTAATGAAAAACTGTTTTTT. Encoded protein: CASSQVSGHSATNEKLFF.

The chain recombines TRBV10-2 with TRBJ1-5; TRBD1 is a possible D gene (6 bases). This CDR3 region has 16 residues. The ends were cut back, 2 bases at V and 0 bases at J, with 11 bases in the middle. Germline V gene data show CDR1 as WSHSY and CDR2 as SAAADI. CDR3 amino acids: CASSEGGWYSNQPQHF. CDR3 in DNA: TGCGCCAGCAGTGAGGGGGGCTGGTATAGCAATCAGCCCCAGCATTTT.

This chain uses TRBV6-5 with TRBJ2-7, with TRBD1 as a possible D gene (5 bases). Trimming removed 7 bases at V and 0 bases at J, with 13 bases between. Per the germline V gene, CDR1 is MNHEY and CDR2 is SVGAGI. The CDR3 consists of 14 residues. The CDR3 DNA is TGTGCCAGCATAATTTGGCAGGGCTCCTACGAGCAGTACTTC. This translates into CASIIWQGSYEQYF.

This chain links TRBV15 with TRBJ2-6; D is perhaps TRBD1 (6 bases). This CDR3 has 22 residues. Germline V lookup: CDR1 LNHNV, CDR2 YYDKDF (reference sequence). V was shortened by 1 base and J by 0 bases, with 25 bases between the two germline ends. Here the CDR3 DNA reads TGTGCCACCAGCAGAGGTCTGGGGCCTCCCGGGACACTCCTCTCTGGGGCCAACGTCCTGACTTTC. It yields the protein CATSRGLGPPGTLLSGANVLTF.

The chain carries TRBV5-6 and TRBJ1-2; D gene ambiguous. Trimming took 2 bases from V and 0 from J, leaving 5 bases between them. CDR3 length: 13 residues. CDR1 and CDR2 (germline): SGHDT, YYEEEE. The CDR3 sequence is CASSLSANYGYTF. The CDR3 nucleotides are TGTGCCAGCAGCTTATCAGCTAACTATGGCTACACCTTC.

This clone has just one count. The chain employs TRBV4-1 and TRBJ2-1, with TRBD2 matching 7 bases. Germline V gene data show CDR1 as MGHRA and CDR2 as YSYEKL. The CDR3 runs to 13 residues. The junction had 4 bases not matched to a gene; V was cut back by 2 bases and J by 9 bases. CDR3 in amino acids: CASSQTRTSEQFF. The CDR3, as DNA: TGCGCCAGCAGCCAAACCCGGACTAGTGAGCAGTTCTTC.

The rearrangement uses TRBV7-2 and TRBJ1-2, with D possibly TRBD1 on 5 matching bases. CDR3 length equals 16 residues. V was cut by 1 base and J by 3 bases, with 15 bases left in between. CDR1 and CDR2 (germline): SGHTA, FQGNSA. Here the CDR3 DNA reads TGTGCCAGCAGCTTAGTTAGGGGCTTGGTTGACTATGGCTACACCTTC. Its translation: CASSLVRGLVDYGYTF.

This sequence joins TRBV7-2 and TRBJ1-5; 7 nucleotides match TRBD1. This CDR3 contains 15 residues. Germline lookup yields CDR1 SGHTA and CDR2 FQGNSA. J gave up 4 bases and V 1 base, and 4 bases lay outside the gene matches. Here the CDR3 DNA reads TGTGCCAGCAGCTTAGTATCAGGGGGAAATCAGCCCCAGCATTTT. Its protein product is CASSLVSGGNQPQHF.

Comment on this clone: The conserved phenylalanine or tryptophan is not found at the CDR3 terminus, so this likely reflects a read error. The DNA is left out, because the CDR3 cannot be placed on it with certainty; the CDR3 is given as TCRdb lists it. This chain's CDR3 is CASSPPLGGPILA. The chain uses TRBV7-9 and TRBJ2-7; no check of the table's D call, TRBD2, against the DNA was made. Looked up from germline, CDR1 is SEHNR and CDR2 is FQNEAQ (reference sequence). The CDR3 length is 13 residues, termini included.

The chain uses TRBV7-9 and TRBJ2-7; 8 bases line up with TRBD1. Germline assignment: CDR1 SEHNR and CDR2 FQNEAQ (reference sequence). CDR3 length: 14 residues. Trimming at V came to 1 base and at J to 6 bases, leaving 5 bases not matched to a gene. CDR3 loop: CASSLEAQGGEQYF. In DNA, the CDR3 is TGTGCCAGCAGCTTAGAGGCACAGGGGGGCGAGCAGTACTTC.

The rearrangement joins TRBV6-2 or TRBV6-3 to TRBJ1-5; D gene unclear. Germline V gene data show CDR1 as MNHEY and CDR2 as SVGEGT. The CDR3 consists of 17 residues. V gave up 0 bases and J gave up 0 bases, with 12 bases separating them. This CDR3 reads CASSYSFRRSSNQPQHF. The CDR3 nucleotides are TGTGCCAGCAGTTACTCCTTTCGAAGGAGTAGCAATCAGCCCCAGCATTTT.

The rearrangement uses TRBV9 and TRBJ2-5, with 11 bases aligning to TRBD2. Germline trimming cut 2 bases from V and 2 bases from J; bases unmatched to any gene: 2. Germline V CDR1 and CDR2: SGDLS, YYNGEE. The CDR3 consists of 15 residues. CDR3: CASSVTSGVQETQYF. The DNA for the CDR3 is TGTGCCAGCAGCGTGACTAGCGGGGTACAAGAGACCCAGTACTTC. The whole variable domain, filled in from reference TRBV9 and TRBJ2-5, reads DSGVTQTPKHLITATGQRVTLRCSPRSGDLSVYWYQQSLDQGLQFLIQYYNGEERAKGNILERFSAQQFPDLHSELNLSSLELGDSALYFCASSVTSGVQETQYFGPGTRLLVL.